This T cell receptor (beta chain) was identified during a study of T cells in Graves' hyperthyroidism and ophthalmopathy (dated by TCRdb to between 2019 and 2020). Study-level background: Peripheral blood was sampled at the time of initial diagnosis, prior to any treatment. To identify TCR V-J signatures that set the groups apart, the researchers used a discovery cohort of about a hundred patients, made up of 40 to 45 with Graves' ophthalmopathy and about 60 with stable Graves' hyperthyroidism. Whether ophthalmopathy could be predicted prospectively was tested in an independent validation cohort made up of about 20 hyperthyroidism patients plus 17 patients who later progressed to ophthalmopathy. The 85 to 100 discovery patients were randomly split 7:3 into training and test sets. In addition, the study compared T-cell repertoires in thyroid tissue and in blood from roughly six Graves' hyperthyroidism patients. After sampling, hyperthyroidism patients received methimazole starting at 30 mg daily, and ophthalmopathy patients received high-dose intravenous methylprednisolone. The paper reports TCR Vbeta CDR3 sequencing of approximately 140 peripheral blood samples: around 45 ophthalmopathy, about 75 hyperthyroidism and some 17 progressor patients. The research as a whole found: In validation, progression to ophthalmopathy was predicted by the model with 70% to 71% sensitivity and 72% to 85% specificity, a median of about 6.4 months before onset. Most expanded thyroid clonotypes (frequency above 0.001) were also detected in blood, suggesting blood repertoires may reflect thyroid immune responses. A 13 V-J signature model separated ophthalmopathy from stable hyperthyroidism, with 87.88% sensitivity and 81.08% specificity in cross-validation and 80%/75% in testing. Sample size was not statistically predetermined, and blinding of investigators to group allocation was not performed.

Amplification of TCR beta CDR3 regions was carried out from RNA transcripts. A first-round RT-PCR of the TCR CDR3 used the HTBI primer set with the Qiagen OneStep RT-PCR kit. Libraries were constructed in a second round of multiplex PCR, after which size selection and purification were performed. The libraries were sequenced on an Illumina HiSeq2000 using paired-end 100 bp reads. On the study's bioinformatics: SOAPnuke was used to process the raw data, removing reads that contained adapters or uncalled bases, had a mean Phred below 15, or lacked an exact match to the constant primer or identifier. High-quality paired reads were merged using COPE v1.2.5, and each unique nucleotide sequence was defined as a clonotype. Clonotypes were aligned to IMGT TRBV, TRBD and TRBJ reference segments using MiTCR v1.1. The analysis was restricted to V-J combinations with a frequency above 0.0001, which together covered about 99% of the repertoires. The TCS score was defined as F50 (clonal expansion) divided by E x V (chaos), with BLOSUM62-based TCRdist calculated between CDR3 peptides within each V-J. Welch's t-statistics and random forest reduced roughly 530 V-J features to 13, which were used in a naive Bayes classifier (R e1071). In-frame beta chains were kept once TCRdb had trimmed the public reads at Q25 with fastp and called clones with MiXCR. Each CDR3 protein appears once, grouped with its most common genes and DNA. TCRdb, rather than the study authors, made the V and J calls. The sample table holds nearly 600,000 distinct CDR3 sequences, of which 14% were seen once. The top ten clones comprise roughly 7.7% of the sample.

This clonotype has just a few counts. There is no known antigen for this receptor. No quality values exist for individual bases; no much larger clone is one base distant. Ophthalmopathy patients had moderately to severely active disease, with a Clinical Activity Score of 3 or more, a NOSPECS grade of 4 or more, and a disease duration of less than 3 months. Patients with uncontrolled infections, other autoimmune diseases, pregnancy or lactation were excluded. Diagnoses were based on clinical symptoms, serum thyroxine and TRAb, thyroid ultrasound and orbital computed tomography. PBMCs were separated from roughly 9.6 ml of fresh peripheral blood using Ficoll-Paque density gradient centrifugation. Total RNA was extracted with Trizol reagent, and quality was checked on an Agilent 2100 Bioanalyzer. V is pared back by 1 base and J by 6 bases, with 16 bases lying between the germline termini. In the germline V gene (reference sequence), CDR1 corresponds to LNHDA and CDR2 to SQIVND. CDR3 length: 16 amino acids, cysteine to phenylalanine. The only DNA kept is the CDR3, 48 bases in frame from the first base.

The chain joins TRBV19 to TRBJ2-4; TRBD1 is perhaps the D gene, given 5 matching bases. Sequencing was carried out using blood. The sequence was collected from a woman between 18 and 30 years old with Graves' ophthalmopathy. The nucleotide sequence is TGTGCCAGTAGTATAGTGGGGCAGCTATCCATAAACATTCAGTACTTC. Its translation reads: CASSIVGQLSINIQYF. The full variable domain, with segments outside the CDR3 supplied by the reference TRBV19 and TRBJ2-4 proteins, appears as DGGITQSPKYLFRKEGQNVTLSCEQNLNHDAMYWYRQDPGQGLRLIYYSQIVNDFQKGDIAEGYSVSREKKESFPLTVTSAQKNPTAFYLCASSIVGQLSINIQYFGAGTRLSVL.